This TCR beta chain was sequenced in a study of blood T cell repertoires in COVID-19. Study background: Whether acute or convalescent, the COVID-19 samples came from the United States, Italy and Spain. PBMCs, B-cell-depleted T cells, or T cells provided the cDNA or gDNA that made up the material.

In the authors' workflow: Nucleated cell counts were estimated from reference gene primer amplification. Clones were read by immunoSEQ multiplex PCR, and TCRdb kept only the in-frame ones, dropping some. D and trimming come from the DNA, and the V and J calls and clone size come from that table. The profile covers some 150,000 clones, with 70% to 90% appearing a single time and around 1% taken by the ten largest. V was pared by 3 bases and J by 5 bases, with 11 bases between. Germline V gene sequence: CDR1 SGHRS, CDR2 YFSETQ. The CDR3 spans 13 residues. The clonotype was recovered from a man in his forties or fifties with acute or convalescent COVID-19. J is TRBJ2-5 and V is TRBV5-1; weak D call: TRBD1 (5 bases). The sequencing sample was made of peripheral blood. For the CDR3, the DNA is TGCGCCAGCAGCTCCAGTCCAGGGGAGACCCAGTACTTC. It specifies CASSSSPGETQYF.